These T cell receptor beta chains were read from a single sample in a study of blood T cell repertoires in COVID-19. The table came from immunoSEQ multiplex PCR; TCRdb's copy has only in-frame clones and leaves some out. Among approximately 180,000 clones, more than 85% were seen once, and the ten largest hold around 1.3%. What was sequenced was PBMCs or T cells enriched from blood (not recorded which). The receptor set was obtained from a human donor with acute COVID-19. The donor label of this sample is uncertain. Both conserved end residues are part of each CDR3. D genes are given only for firm matches. Some rows have no size entry. The others give once, few or many, or a class for an expanded clone.

j_gene	abundance	v_gene	len	d_gene	CDR3aa	CDR3nt
TRBJ1-2	-	TRBV2	13	-	CASSEARGYGYTF	TGTGCCAGCAGTGAAGCGCGCGGATATGGCTACACCTTC
TRBJ2-5	-	TRBV3-1/TRBV3-2	13	-	CASSQGTGETQYF	TGTGCCAGCAGCCAAGGAACAGGAGAGACCCAGTACTTC
TRBJ1-2	once	TRBV5-1	17	-	CASSGGWTDGTNYGYTF	TGCGCCAGCTCCGGAGGGTGGACGGACGGCACTAACTATGGCTACACCTTC
TRBJ2-3	-	TRBV7-9	15	-	CASSLGAGRTDTQYF	TGTGCCAGCAGCTTAGGGGCAGGGCGGACAGATACGCAGTATTTT
TRBJ1-2	-	TRBV9	16	-	CASSARLPGHNYGYTF	TGTGCCAGCAGCGCCAGACTACCGGGCCACAACTATGGCTACACCTTC
TRBJ2-1	-	TRBV5-1	14	-	CASSRGSGPNEQFF	TGCGCCAGCAGCCGGGGGTCGGGGCCAAATGAGCAGTTCTTC
TRBJ2-7	-	TRBV15	17	TRBD2	CATSRDPGGGINGEQYF	TGTGCCACCAGCAGAGATCCTGGGGGGGGGATCAACGGCGAGCAGTACTTC
TRBJ2-7	few	TRBV10-2	15	TRBD1	CALTVSRDRGYEQYF	TGCGCCCTGACTGTCTCTCGGGACAGGGGCTACGAGCAGTACTTC
TRBJ1-3	-	TRBV19	15	-	CASSISGNSGNTIYF	TGTGCCAGTAGTATTTCGGGGAACTCTGGAAACACCATATATTTT
TRBJ2-2	-	TRBV5-1	16	TRBD2	CASSFPSGGITGELFF	TGCGCCAGCAGCTTTCCTAGCGGGGGGATTACCGGGGAGCTGTTTTTT
TRBJ2-4	-	TRBV5-4	13	TRBD1	CASSSDRGDIQYF	TGTGCCAGCAGCTCTGACAGGGGTGACATTCAGTACTTC
TRBJ1-2	-	TRBV5-6	14	-	CASSKNQALYGYTF	TGTGCCAGCAGCAAGAATCAGGCCCTTTATGGCTACACCTTC
TRBJ2-1	-	TRBV2	16	-	CASSERNGGPYNEQFF	TGTGCCAGCAGTGAGAGGAACGGGGGGCCGTACAATGAGCAGTTCTTC
TRBJ2-7	-	TRBV5-1	17	TRBD1	CASSLAGPGTVSYEQYF	TGCGCCAGCAGCTTGGCGGGTCCCGGGACAGTGTCCTACGAGCAGTACTTC
TRBJ2-3	once	TRBV4-1	14	-	CASSSFLYTDTQYF	TGCGCCAGCAGCTCTTTTTTATACACAGATACGCAGTATTTT
TRBJ1-2	once	TRBV6-5	16	-	CASSSLLAGGKYGYTF	TGTGCCAGCAGTTCGCTACTTGCGGGAGGGAAATATGGCTACACCTTC
TRBJ1-2	-	TRBV7-2	15	TRBD1	CASSLRTGGNYGYTF	TGTGCCAGCAGCTTACGGACAGGGGGTAACTATGGCTACACCTTC
TRBJ2-7	-	TRBV25-1	13	TRBD1	CASSRTGTYEQYF	TGTGCCAGCAGTAGGACAGGGACATACGAGCAGTACTTC
TRBJ1-5	-	TRBV6-5	15	-	CASSYERGSNQPQHF	TGTGCCAGCAGTTACGAACGAGGGAGCAATCAGCCCCAGCATTTT
TRBJ1-6	-	TRBV14	14	-	CASSQEAFNSPLHF	TGTGCCAGCAGCCAAGAAGCGTTCAATTCACCCCTCCACTTT
TRBJ1-5	-	TRBV6-5	15	TRBD1	CASSYRTGGNQPQHF	TGTGCCAGCAGTTACCGGACAGGGGGGAATCAGCCCCAGCATTTT
TRBJ2-7	-	TRBV27	15	-	CASSPLRLGRDEQYF	TGTGCCAGCAGTCCGCTGAGACTAGGGCGGGACGAGCAGTACTTC
TRBJ2-7	-	TRBV6-1	14	-	CASSERAGVDEQYF	TGTGCCAGCAGTGAGCGGGCAGGGGTTGACGAGCAGTACTTC
TRBJ1-2	-	TRBV3-1/TRBV3-2	13	-	CASSQDYGYGYTF	TGTGCCAGCAGCCAAGATTACGGCTATGGCTACACCTTC
TRBJ2-7	-	TRBV3-1/TRBV3-2	12	TRBD2	CASSPGGPGQYF	TGTGCCAGCAGTCCGGGGGGTCCTGGGCAGTACTTC
TRBJ2-1	once	TRBV7-2	14	TRBD1	CASSLGTAYNEQFF	TGTGCCAGCAGCCTAGGGACAGCTTACAATGAGCAGTTCTTC
TRBJ2-7	-	TRBV6-5	15	TRBD1	CASRVRTGEPYEQYF	TGTGCCAGCAGGGTCCGGACAGGGGAACCCTACGAGCAGTACTTC
TRBJ1-1	-	TRBV5-4	13	-	CASSLSGAPEAFF	TGTGCCAGCAGCTTGTCGGGTGCCCCTGAAGCTTTCTTT
TRBJ1-2	-	TRBV6-5	13	-	CASSPGGGRDYTF	TGTGCCAGCAGCCCGGGGGGAGGGAGGGACTACACCTTC
TRBJ2-3	-	TRBV5-4	14	TRBD2	CASSPAGGTDTQYF	TGTGCCAGCAGCCCCGCGGGGGGCACAGATACGCAGTATTTT
TRBJ2-7	-	TRBV11-2	12	-	CASSPTPGEQYF	TGTGCCAGCAGCCCCACCCCGGGCGAGCAGTACTTC
TRBJ2-5	-	TRBV5-6	13	TRBD1	CASKKGTEETQYF	TGTGCCAGCAAAAAGGGGACAGAAGAGACCCAGTACTTC
TRBJ2-1	-	TRBV24-1	15	-	CATSESAVHVNEQFF	TGTGCCACCAGTGAATCGGCGGTTCACGTCAATGAGCAGTTCTTC
TRBJ1-1	few	TRBV11-2	14	-	CASSFGLVNTEAFF	TGTGCCAGCAGCTTCGGGTTAGTTAACACTGAAGCTTTCTTT
TRBJ2-4	-	TRBV24-1	14	TRBD1	CATSDPGGANIQYF	TGTGCCACCAGTGATCCAGGGGGCGCAAACATTCAGTACTTC
TRBJ1-6	-	TRBV5-5	17	TRBD1	CASSLEGSRGYNSPLHF	TGTGCCAGCAGCTTGGAAGGGTCCAGGGGGTACAATTCACCCCTCCACTTT
TRBJ1-4	-	TRBV7-6	13	-	CASSLGQGEKLFF	TGTGCCAGCAGCTTAGGGCAGGGGGAAAAACTGTTTTTT
TRBJ2-7	once	TRBV6-1	15	TRBD2	CASSEVSGEAYEQYF	TGTGCCAGCAGTGAAGTCAGCGGGGAAGCCTACGAGCAGTACTTC
TRBJ1-3	-	TRBV5-1	14	-	CASSLGSGGNTIYF	TGCGCCAGCAGCTTGGGGTCAGGAGGAAACACCATATATTTT
TRBJ1-3	once	TRBV4-1	15	-	CASSPRLGSGNTIYF	TGCGCCAGCAGCCCTCGGCTAGGCTCTGGAAACACCATATATTTT
TRBJ2-3	-	TRBV7-2	17	TRBD2	CASSLDVQRGAKDTQYF	TGTGCCAGCAGCTTAGATGTGCAGCGGGGGGCCAAAGATACGCAGTATTTT
TRBJ2-7	-	TRBV3-1/TRBV3-2	12	TRBD2	CASSAGTSRPDF	TGTGCCAGCAGCGCCGGGACTAGCCGACCCGACTTC
TRBJ2-3	once	TRBV9	15	-	CASSVDPTSTDTQYF	TGTGCCAGCAGCGTAGATCCAACTAGCACAGATACGCAGTATTTT
TRBJ1-2	-	TRBV5-4	14	-	CASSIDTLQRGYTF	TGTGCCAGCAGCATAGACACCTTACAACGAGGCTACACCTTC
TRBJ1-2	-	TRBV27	14	TRBD1	CASSPDREDLGYTF	TGTGCCAGCAGTCCGGACAGGGAGGATCTTGGCTACACCTTC
TRBJ1-1	-	TRBV5-1	15	-	CASSLAGKRDTEAFF	TGCGCCAGCAGCTTGGCGGGGAAAAGGGACACTGAAGCTTTCTTT
TRBJ1-4	-	TRBV7-2	14	-	CASSLGGLGEKLFF	TGTGCCAGCAGCTTGGGAGGGTTGGGTGAAAAACTGTTTTTT
TRBJ2-7	many	TRBV6-2/TRBV6-3	15	TRBD1	CASSYLTGKGYEQYF	TGTGCCAGCAGTTACTTGACAGGGAAAGGCTACGAGCAGTACTTC
TRBJ1-1	-	TRBV19	15	-	CASSVSSGVNTEAFF	TGTGCCAGTAGCGTCAGCTCGGGGGTGAACACTGAAGCTTTCTTT
TRBJ2-1	-	TRBV4-3	16	TRBD2	CASSLSLADPRNEQFF	TGCGCCAGCAGCCTCTCACTAGCGGACCCAAGGAATGAGCAGTTCTTC
TRBJ1-1	-	TRBV7-9	16	-	CASSSWAGSGNTEAFF	TGTGCCAGCAGCTCCTGGGCAGGCAGCGGGAACACTGAAGCTTTCTTT
TRBJ1-5	-	TRBV19	13	-	CASKRGSNQPQHF	TGTGCCAGTAAGAGGGGGAGCAATCAGCCCCAGCATTTT
TRBJ2-2	once	TRBV10-3	12	TRBD1	CATQGAAGELFF	TGTGCCACACAGGGGGCCGCCGGGGAGCTGTTTTTT
TRBJ2-3	-	TRBV5-1	16	TRBD2	CARSWPGAGGAGTQYF	TGCGCCCGCAGCTGGCCGGGGGCGGGGGGGGCCGGTACGCAGTATTTT
TRBJ1-1	few	TRBV18	15	TRBD1	CASSPLGTVNTEAFF	TGTGCCAGCTCACCTCTAGGGACAGTTAACACTGAAGCTTTCTTT